Listed below are T cell receptor beta chains from one sample, sequenced in a study of beta chain features in type 1 diabetes. Data came from immunoSEQ multiplex PCR; TCRdb stores just in-frame clones and leaves some out. The sample has about 15,000 clones, approximately 55% seen once. The sequencing input was stem cell memory CD4+ T cells from blood. These receptor sequences come from a woman aged 18-35 years in good health. Each CDR3 is given with its conserved first and last residue. Each record gives: V gene, CDR3 length, clone size, D gene, J gene, CDR3 protein, CDR3 DNA. A D gene is named only where the DNA matches it firmly. Size is omitted from some rows. Given values are once, few, many or a class for expanded clones.

v_gene: TRBV5-1; len: 15; abundance: NA; d_gene: NA; j_gene: TRBJ2-7; CDR3aa: CASSLFAAGDYEQYF; CDR3nt: TGCGCCAGCAGCTTGTTCGCGGCAGGGGATTACGAGCAGTACTTC
v_gene: TRBV19; len: 16; abundance: NA; d_gene: TRBD2; j_gene: TRBJ2-7; CDR3aa: CASSLSASGGAYEQYF; CDR3nt: TGTGCCAGTAGCCTCTCCGCTAGCGGGGGAGCTTACGAGCAGTACTTC
v_gene: TRBV18; len: 13; abundance: few; d_gene: NA; j_gene: TRBJ1-5; CDR3aa: CASSPGGDQPQHF; CDR3nt: TGTGCCAGCTCACCTGGGGGCGATCAGCCCCAGCATTTT
v_gene: TRBV28; len: 13; abundance: NA; d_gene: NA; j_gene: TRBJ1-1; CDR3aa: CASSLLGDTEAFF; CDR3nt: TGTGCCAGCAGTTTATTGGGAGACACTGAAGCTTTCTTT
v_gene: TRBV6-1; len: 14; abundance: NA; d_gene: NA; j_gene: TRBJ1-5; CDR3aa: CASSSDGGGQPQHF; CDR3nt: TGTGCCAGCAGTTCCGACGGGGGGGGTCAGCCCCAGCATTTT
v_gene: TRBV7-9; len: 15; abundance: few; d_gene: NA; j_gene: TRBJ2-3; CDR3aa: CASSLNFASTDTQYF; CDR3nt: TGTGCCAGCAGCTTAAACTTCGCTAGCACAGATACGCAGTATTTT
v_gene: TRBV6-1; len: 15; abundance: NA; d_gene: NA; j_gene: TRBJ2-7; CDR3aa: CASSEGGRVTYEQYF; CDR3nt: TGTGCCAGCAGTGAAGGTGGCAGGGTGACCTACGAGCAGTACTTC
v_gene: TRBV15; len: 15; abundance: NA; d_gene: TRBD1; j_gene: TRBJ2-7; CDR3aa: CATSRVGTVFYEQYF; CDR3nt: TGTGCCACCAGCAGAGTGGGGACAGTTTTCTACGAGCAGTACTTC
v_gene: TRBV6-1; len: 17; abundance: NA; d_gene: TRBD2; j_gene: TRBJ2-5; CDR3aa: CASSDRGLAGAGETQYF; CDR3nt: TGTGCCAGCAGTGACCGGGGACTAGCGGGGGCGGGGGAGACCCAGTACTTC
v_gene: TRBV10-3; len: 17; abundance: few; d_gene: TRBD1; j_gene: TRBJ1-3; CDR3aa: CAISESGQDFSGNTIYF; CDR3nt: TGTGCCATCAGTGAGTCCGGACAGGACTTCTCTGGAAACACCATATATTTT
v_gene: TRBV27; len: 19; abundance: NA; d_gene: TRBD1; j_gene: TRBJ1-3; CDR3aa: CASGHLRDRGLLSGNTIYF; CDR3nt: TGTGCCAGCGGGCACCTCCGGGACAGGGGGCTCCTCTCTGGAAACACCATATATTTT
v_gene: TRBV6-1; len: 15; abundance: NA; d_gene: TRBD1; j_gene: TRBJ2-7; CDR3aa: CASRVPTGGNYEQYF; CDR3nt: TGTGCCAGCAGAGTCCCAACAGGGGGCAACTACGAGCAGTACTTC
v_gene: TRBV13; len: 16; abundance: few; d_gene: TRBD1; j_gene: TRBJ2-7; CDR3aa: CASSLGGTGARREQYF; CDR3nt: TGTGCCAGCAGCTTAGGTGGGACAGGGGCGAGGCGCGAGCAGTACTTC
v_gene: TRBV12-5; len: 15; abundance: NA; d_gene: TRBD1; j_gene: TRBJ1-1; CDR3aa: CASGLVTGENTEAFF; CDR3nt: TGTGCTAGTGGTTTGGTAACAGGGGAGAACACTGAAGCTTTCTTT
v_gene: TRBV25-1; len: 15; abundance: NA; d_gene: TRBD1; j_gene: TRBJ1-1; CDR3aa: CASSPGQGIDTEAFF; CDR3nt: TGTGCCAGCAGCCCGGGACAGGGTATCGACACTGAAGCTTTCTTT
v_gene: TRBV15; len: 16; abundance: few; d_gene: TRBD1; j_gene: TRBJ1-5; CDR3aa: CATSRRRDRAPQPQHF; CDR3nt: TGTGCCACCAGCAGACGCCGGGACAGGGCACCTCAGCCCCAGCATTTT
v_gene: TRBV6-5; len: 14; abundance: few; d_gene: TRBD2; j_gene: TRBJ2-3; CDR3aa: CASSLGLAGDTQYF; CDR3nt: TGTGCCAGCAGTCTGGGACTAGCGGGAGATACGCAGTATTTT
v_gene: TRBV5-1; len: 15; abundance: NA; d_gene: TRBD2; j_gene: TRBJ2-2; CDR3aa: CASSLGAGDAGELFF; CDR3nt: TGCGCCAGCAGCTTGGGTGCGGGGGATGCCGGGGAGCTGTTTTTT
v_gene: TRBV29-1; len: 14; abundance: NA; d_gene: NA; j_gene: TRBJ1-1; CDR3aa: CSVIRGEGKTEAFF; CDR3nt: TGCAGCGTGATTCGAGGGGAGGGGAAGACTGAAGCTTTCTTT
v_gene: TRBV11-2; len: 15; abundance: NA; d_gene: TRBD1; j_gene: TRBJ2-7; CDR3aa: CASRHPGQGRYEQYF; CDR3nt: TGTGCCAGCAGACACCCAGGACAGGGAAGGTACGAGCAGTACTTC